This T cell receptor beta chain was sequenced for a study of cytomegalovirus exposure and HLA in healthy donors. Study-level findings and limits: According to a later analysis, most TCR beta chains associated with CMV appeared HLA-restricted.

The trim removed 0 bases at V and 3 bases at J, leaving 2 bases unmatched. In germline, CDR1 is SGDLS, CDR2 YYNGEE. CDR3 size: 14 residues. A word on this clone: Its antigen is still unknown.

PCR employed 60 Vbeta and 13 Jbeta primers. The protocol was immunoSEQ multiplex PCR, while the TCRdb copy is restricted to in-frame clones and leaves out a portion. The sample contains 150,000 to 200,000 clones, 75% of which appear only once. The genes are TRBV9 and TRBJ2-7, with 8 bases lining up with TRBD1. This sequence was found in a middle-aged woman in good health and CMV-seropositive. What was sequenced was PBMCs. As DNA, the CDR3 is TGTGCCAGCAGCGTAGAAACAGGGGGCTACGAGCAGTACTTC. It is translated as CASSVETGGYEQYF.